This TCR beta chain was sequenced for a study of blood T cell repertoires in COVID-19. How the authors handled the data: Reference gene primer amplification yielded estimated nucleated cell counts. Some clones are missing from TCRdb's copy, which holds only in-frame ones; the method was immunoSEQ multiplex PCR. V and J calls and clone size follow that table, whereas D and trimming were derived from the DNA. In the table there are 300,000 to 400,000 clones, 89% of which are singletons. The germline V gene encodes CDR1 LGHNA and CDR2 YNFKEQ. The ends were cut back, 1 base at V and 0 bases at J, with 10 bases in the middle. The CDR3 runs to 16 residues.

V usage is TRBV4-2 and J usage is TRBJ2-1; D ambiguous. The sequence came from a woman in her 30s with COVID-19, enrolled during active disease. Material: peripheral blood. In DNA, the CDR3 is TGTGCCAGCAGCCAAGGTGCTCTCAGCTCCTACAATGAGCAGTTCTTC. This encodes CASSQGALSSYNEQFF.